The 23 T cell receptor beta chains given below trace back to one sample, sequenced in a study of cytomegalovirus exposure and HLA in healthy donors. Primers: 60 Vbeta forward and 13 Jbeta reverse. Sequencing used immunoSEQ multiplex PCR; TCRdb keeps in-frame clones, though not all of them. Here the sample spans over 130,000 clones, around 82% being singletons. The sequenced sample was PBMCs. The receptors were sampled from a woman aged 40 to 50 in good health and CMV-seropositive.

V and J are TRBV4-1 and TRBJ2-1; D might be TRBD1 (5 bases). V lost 4 bases to trimming and J lost 7 bases, with 14 bases between them. The CDR3 is 14 amino acids. Germline V CDR1 and CDR2: MGHRA, YSYEKL. For the CDR3, the DNA is TGCGCCAGCAGCCTCCCTTCCCAGGGAAATGAGCAGTTCTTC. Its protein is CASSLPSQGNEQFF.

V and J are TRBV30 and TRBJ2-1; maybe TRBD1 (5 bases). The CDR3 covers 15 residues. With 0 bases removed from V and 2 bases from J, the gap between germline ends came to 11 bases. The germline gives CDR1 GTSNPN, CDR2 SVGIG (reference sequence). The DNA of the CDR3 is TGTGCCTGGAGTGTCCCCAGGGTCCCCTACAATGAGCAGTTCTTC. This translates into CAWSVPRVPYNEQFF.

This rearrangement joins TRBV5-1 to TRBJ2-3; D perhaps matches TRBD2 (5 bases). The CDR3 loop spans 15 amino acids. CDR1 and CDR2 from the germline V gene are SGHRS and YFSETQ. Trimming cost V 2 bases and J 2 bases, with 12 bases left between them. The CDR3 loop reads CASSFGRTYTDTQYF. Here the CDR3 DNA reads TGCGCCAGCAGCTTCGGTAGGACTTACACAGATACGCAGTATTTT.

This clone was seen once. The chain is built from TRBV29-1 and TRBJ2-3; a weak D match, TRBD2 (5 bases). In germline, CDR1 is SQVTM, CDR2 ANQGSEA. V gave up 2 bases and J gave up 2 bases, with 5 bases separating them. The CDR3 contains 12 residues. CDR3 residues: CSVERDTDTQYF. For the CDR3, the DNA is TGCAGCGTTGAACGGGACACAGATACGCAGTATTTT.

V is TRBV19 and J is TRBJ1-2; 7 bases agree with TRBD1. The ends lost 9 bases at V and 3 bases at J; junction bases unmatched: 4. CDR1 is LNHDA and CDR2 is SQIVND in the germline V gene (reference sequence). The CDR3 consists of 12 residues. Here the CDR3 reads CASVQGDYGYTF. CDR3 in DNA: TGTGCCAGCGTCCAGGGGGACTATGGCTACACCTTC.

This rearrangement joins TRBV9 to TRBJ2-5, with D possibly TRBD1 on 7 matching bases. This CDR3 spans 15 amino acids. Germline V gives CDR1 SGDLS, CDR2 YYNGEE. The germline V and J ends were trimmed by 4 bases and 5 bases, with 18 bases remaining between them. DNA for the CDR3: TGTGCCAGCAGCCTGTGGACAGGAGGGGAGGAGACCCAGTACTTC. Its translation is CASSLWTGGEETQYF.

The rearrangement joins TRBV7-2 to TRBJ2-1, with TRBD2 identical over 8 bases. CDR1 and CDR2 (germline): SGHTA, FQGNSA. V lost 5 bases to trimming and J lost 9 bases; unmatched junction nucleotides: 15. The CDR3 is 16 residues long. CDR3 region: CASSPWTSPPLGEQFF. CDR3 nucleotides: TGTGCCAGCAGCCCGTGGACTAGCCCACCCCTGGGTGAGCAGTTCTTC.

This clone was detected once. The V and J genes are TRBV25-1 and TRBJ2-3; perhaps TRBD1 as D (5 bases). Between the trimmed V and J ends, which lost 4 bases and 0 bases, there was a span of 17 bases. Germline values: CDR1 MGHDK, CDR2 SYGVNS. The CDR3 consists of 17 residues. The CDR3: CASSVLQVQLSTDTQYF. CDR3 DNA sequence: TGTGCCAGCAGTGTCTTACAGGTACAGCTAAGCACAGATACGCAGTATTTT.

The chain is built from TRBV11-3 and TRBJ1-1; D call uncertain. The CDR3 extends over 13 amino acids. Germline V gene sequence: CDR1 SGHNT, CDR2 YENEEA. Between the trimmed V and J ends, which lost 1 base and 8 bases, there was a span of 11 bases. The CDR3 spells CASSLGEATEAFF. CDR3 coding DNA: TGTGCCAGCAGCTTAGGGGAGGCGACAGAAGCTTTCTTT.

This sequence joins TRBV9 and TRBJ1-1; D ambiguous. The length of the CDR3 is 11 residues. The V gene lost 2 bases and the J gene lost 7 bases, with 6 bases spanning the gap. CDR1 is SGDLS and CDR2 is YYNGEE in the germline V gene. CDR3 nucleotides: TGTGCCAGCAGCGTTTCGGGTGAAGCTTTCTTT. Translating it yields CASSVSGEAFF.

The chain couples TRBV11-2 to TRBJ2-1; 10 bases are a match to TRBD2. The CDR3 has 15 amino acids. In germline, CDR1 is SGHAT, CDR2 FQNNGV. The J segment lost 5 bases and the V segment lost 3 bases, leaving 4 bases of the junction unmatched. The CDR3 DNA reads TGTGCCAGCAGCTTTGAGCGGGAGGGTCACAATGAGCAGTTCTTC. This gives the protein CASSFEREGHNEQFF.

This clone came up a few times. The rearrangement uses TRBV13 and TRBJ2-3; a weak D match, TRBD2 (5 bases). V was cut by 0 bases and J by 8 bases, with 6 bases left in between. The CDR3 has 12 amino acids. Germline lookup yields CDR1 PRHDT and CDR2 FYEKMQ (reference sequence). The CDR3 reads CASSLGRGTQYF. The CDR3 region has the DNA TGTGCCAGCAGCTTAGGTCGGGGTACGCAGTATTTT.

This CDR3 reads CASSGASGSNIIYEQYF. In nucleotides, the CDR3 is TGCGCCAGCAGCGGGGCTAGCGGGAGTAATATCATCTACGAGCAGTACTTC. The genes are TRBV5-1 and TRBJ2-7; TRBD2 agrees at 10 bases. The CDR3 extends over 17 amino acids. Trimming removed 4 bases from V and 3 bases from J; junction bases left unmatched: 13. Germline lookup yields CDR1 SGHRS and CDR2 YFSETQ.

The chain employs TRBV19 and TRBJ2-1, with 13 bases aligning to TRBD2. The CDR3 runs 15 residues. V was pared by 6 bases and J by 8 bases, with 7 bases of the junction left unmatched. CDR1 is LNHDA and CDR2 is SQIVND in the germline V gene (reference sequence). CDR3 protein: CASSKLAGGVDEQFF. The CDR3 DNA reads as TGTGCCAGTAGCAAACTAGCGGGAGGGGTGGATGAGCAGTTCTTC.

The chain carries TRBV28 and TRBJ2-7; TRBD1 might be the D (6 bases). CDR1 MDHEN and CDR2 SYDVKM come from the germline V gene. The CDR3 runs to 15 residues. V was trimmed by 5 bases and J by 2 bases, leaving 16 bases between them. For the CDR3, the DNA is TGTGCCAGCAGTCCGCCACAGGGATTGGCCTACGAGCAGTACTTC. It encodes CASSPPQGLAYEQYF.

This chain connects TRBV7-9 to TRBJ2-1, with TRBD2 matching over 10 bases. Germline V lookup: CDR1 SEHNR, CDR2 FQNEAQ (reference sequence). This CDR3 has 16 residues. J gave up 1 base and V 5 bases, and 5 bases lay outside the gene matches. Here the CDR3 reads CASSPSGRGSYNEQFF. CDR3 DNA: TGTGCCAGCAGCCCTAGCGGGAGAGGGTCCTACAATGAGCAGTTCTTC.

This clone has more than one count but fewer than ten. This sequence joins TRBV7-9 and TRBJ2-6; 7 bases match TRBD1. The CDR3 has 16 residues. Trimming cost V 4 bases and J 4 bases; bases outside gene matches: 7. Germline values: CDR1 SEHNR, CDR2 FQNEAQ (reference sequence). The CDR3 here is CASSSKTGTGANVLTF. As DNA, the CDR3 is TGTGCCAGCAGCTCCAAGACAGGGACAGGGGCCAACGTCCTGACTTTC.

This chain joins TRBV7-2 and TRBJ2-1; 14 positions match TRBD2. V lost 5 bases and J lost 12; bases outside the gene matches: 6. The CDR3 loop spans 14 amino acids. Germline-derived CDR1 and CDR2 are SGHTA and FQGNSA. The CDR3 reads CASSRGLAGDRQFF. CDR3 DNA: TGTGCCAGCAGCAGGGGACTAGCGGGAGATAGGCAGTTCTTC.

The genes are TRBV5-4 and TRBJ2-3; D is uncertain. The CDR3 loop spans 15 amino acids. Germline V lookup: CDR1 SGHNT, CDR2 YYREEE (reference sequence). Trimming took 0 bases from V and 2 from J, leaving 10 bases between them. The CDR3 reads CASSLAQSPTDTQYF. The CDR3 bases are TGTGCCAGCAGCTTGGCGCAGTCACCCACAGATACGCAGTATTTT. The whole variable domain, remainder taken from reference TRBV5-4 and TRBJ2-3, is ETGVTQSPTHLIKTRGQQVTLRCSSQSGHNTVSWYQQALGQGPQFIFQYYREEENGRGNFPPRFSGLQFPNYSSELNVNALELDDSALYLCASSLAQSPTDTQYFGPGTRLTVL.

The rearrangement links TRBV27 to TRBJ2-6; no clear D. V lost 7 bases to trimming and J lost 3 bases, with 13 bases between them. The CDR3 runs to 15 residues. The germline gives CDR1 MNHEY, CDR2 SMNVEV (reference sequence). CDR3 in DNA: TGTGCCAGCAAGCGTTATTTAGGTGGGGCCAACGTCCTGACTTTC. Its translation is CASKRYLGGANVLTF.

V is TRBV27 and J is TRBJ2-1; 12 nucleotides match TRBD2. The V and J ends lost 7 bases and 13 bases, in that order; junction bases with no gene match: 8. Germline lookup yields CDR1 MNHEY and CDR2 SMNVEV (reference sequence). The CDR3 totals 13 residues. In nucleotides, the CDR3 is TGTGCCAGCAATTCTCGGACTAGCGGGACTCAGTTCTTC. This sequence encodes CASNSRTSGTQFF.

The rearrangement uses TRBV7-2 and TRBJ2-7; 8 positions agree with TRBD2. This CDR3 spans 15 amino acids. The trim removed 1 base at V and 2 bases at J, leaving 4 bases unmatched. Germline loops: CDR1 SGHTA, CDR2 FQGNSA. CDR3 region: CASSLGGTRAYEQYF. CDR3 sequence (DNA): TGTGCCAGCAGCTTAGGAGGGACTAGAGCCTACGAGCAGTACTTC. The full variable domain, in which reference TRBV7-2 and TRBJ2-7 provide the parts outside the CDR3, is GAGVSQSPSNKVTEKGKDVELRCDPISGHTALYWYRQSLGQGLEFLIYFQGNSAPDKSGLPSDRFSAERTGGSVSTLTIQRTQQEDSAVYLCASSLGGTRAYEQYFGPGTRLTVT.

The CDR3 region has the DNA TGTGCCAGCAGCTTAGGCCGGGTCGATGGCTACACCTTC. Its translation: CASSLGRVDGYTF. V gene TRBV7-9 combines with J gene TRBJ1-2; D remains unclear. With 1 base removed from V and 6 bases from J, the gap between germline ends came to 9 bases. This CDR3 has 13 residues. The germline CDR1 and CDR2 sequences are SEHNR and FQNEAQ (reference sequence).